One and the same sample provided the 22 T cell receptor beta chains below, sequenced in a study of radiation and T cells in renal cell carcinoma. Documented time point: blood 2 weeks post-SBRT. Specified treatment: 15 Gy SBRT to primary tumor, nephrectomy 4 weeks later. Method: immunoSEQ multiplex PCR; TCRdb's copy keeps in-frame clones and lacks some. The sample includes about 130,000 clones, about 81% seen only once; the top ten take 5% to 6.5%. The sample consisted of blood, taken from a patient whose treatment included radiotherapy and nephrectomy. These receptors originate from a man in his forties or fifties with renal cell carcinoma.

The chain joins TRBV19 to TRBJ1-2, with TRBD1 matching over 7 bases. Per the germline V gene, CDR1 is LNHDA and CDR2 is SQIVND (reference sequence). The CDR3 totals 13 residues. With V trimmed by 10 bases and J by 2 bases, 7 bases remained unmatched. CDR3: CAIQGTGNYGYTF. The CDR3 DNA is TGTGCCATACAGGGGACGGGGAACTATGGCTACACCTTC.

The V and J genes are TRBV7-2 and TRBJ1-1; 8 bases fit TRBD1. This CDR3 spans 15 amino acids. V was clipped by 4 bases and J by 0 bases; unmatched bases: 4. Germline V gene data show CDR1 as SGHTA and CDR2 as FQGNSA. CDR3 region: CASSSGTGMNTEAFF. CDR3 sequence (DNA): TGTGCCAGCAGCTCGGGGACAGGAATGAACACTGAAGCTTTCTTT.

This chain joins TRBV29-1 and TRBJ1-2; TRBD1 matches 8 bases. This CDR3 is built from 14 residues. The V and J ends lost 6 bases and 3 bases, in that order; junction bases with no gene match: 9. The germline CDR1 and CDR2 sequences are SQVTM and ANQGSEA. The chain's CDR3 is CSVGQGLADYGYTF. The CDR3 bases are TGCAGCGTAGGACAGGGACTGGCGGACTATGGCTACACCTTC.

This chain's CDR3 is CASSFITGVTDTQYF. CDR3 bases: TGTGCCAGCAGCTTTATTACGGGAGTCACAGATACGCAGTATTTT. The V gene is TRBV7-9, the J gene TRBJ2-3; a possible D gene is TRBD2 (6 bases). The CDR3 spans 15 residues. V was clipped by 3 bases and J by 2 bases, with 12 bases between them. Germline lookup yields CDR1 SEHNR and CDR2 FQNEAQ (reference sequence).

The V and J genes are TRBV28 and TRBJ2-7; 11 positions match TRBD1. V was pared by 5 bases and J by 4 bases, with 7 bases of the junction left unmatched. The germline V gene has CDR1 MDHEN and CDR2 SYDVKM. The CDR3 loop spans 15 amino acids. CDR3 nucleotide sequence: TGTGCCAGCAGTACCCGGGGACAGGGGGTGTACGAGCAGTACTTC. It is translated as CASSTRGQGVYEQYF. The full variable domain, completed using reference TRBV28 and TRBJ2-7, is DVKVTQSSRYLVKRTGEKVFLECVQDMDHENMFWYRQDPGLGLRLIYFSYDVKMKEKGDIPEGYSVSREKKERFSLILESASTNQTSMYLCASSTRGQGVYEQYFGPGTRLTVT.

There are a few counts of this clone. This chain connects TRBV7-6 to TRBJ1-3; the D is unclear. CDR1 and CDR2 from the germline V gene are SGHVS and FNYEAQ. With 2 bases removed from V and 2 bases from J, the gap between germline ends came to 10 bases. This CDR3 is built from 15 residues. As DNA, the CDR3 is TGTGCCAGCAGCTTATATCTGGGGACTGGAAACACCATATATTTT. The encoded protein is CASSLYLGTGNTIYF. The variable domain in full, completed from reference TRBV7-6 and TRBJ1-3, reads GAGVSQSPRYKVTKRGQDVALRCDPISGHVSLYWYRQALGQGPEFLTYFNYEAQQDKSGLPNDRFSAERPEGSISTLTIQRTEQRDSAMYRCASSLYLGTGNTIYFGEGSWLTVV.

The rearrangement uses TRBV10-3 and TRBJ2-1; 9 nucleotides align to TRBD2. From germline, CDR1 is ENHRY and CDR2 SYGVKD. Trimming took 2 bases from V and 10 from J; bases not matched to a gene: 3. CDR3 length equals 13 residues. As DNA, the CDR3 is TGTGCCATCAGTGAGATAGCGGGAGACGAGCAGTTCTTC. Its translation is CAISEIAGDEQFF.

The gene calls are TRBV29-1 and TRBJ2-7; 9 nucleotides align to TRBD2. The CDR3 loop spans 15 amino acids. Germline CDR1 reads SQVTM; CDR2 reads ANQGSEA. The trim removed 4 bases at V and 2 bases at J, leaving 9 bases unmatched. The DNA of the CDR3 is TGCAGCGTTGGAGGCAGCGCTAGCGGGACCTACGAGCAGTACTTC. Translation gives CSVGGSASGTYEQYF.

This clone was counted once. V gene TRBV30 combines with J gene TRBJ2-7; 9 positions agree with TRBD1. The CDR3 totals 13 residues. The germline gives CDR1 GTSNPN, CDR2 SVGIG (reference sequence). V lost 5 bases, J lost 6 bases, and 8 bases stayed unmatched. CDR3 nucleotides: TGTGCCTGGGAAACAGGGGGCTCAAGCGAGCAGTACTTC. Translation: CAWETGGSSEQYF.

V gene TRBV6-5 combines with J gene TRBJ2-5; D might be TRBD2 (5 bases). V was trimmed by 6 bases and J by 4 bases, leaving 9 bases between them. Germline values: CDR1 MNHEY, CDR2 SVGAGI. The CDR3 spans 12 residues. Here the CDR3 DNA reads TGTGCCAGCAGCTCGGCGGGAGAGACCCAGTACTTC. Translation: CASSSAGETQYF.

The rearrangement links TRBV29-1 to TRBJ2-7; TRBD1 is a possible D gene (6 bases). Trimming removed 7 bases at V and 4 bases at J, with 14 bases between. The CDR3 loop spans 12 amino acids. CDR1 SQVTM and CDR2 ANQGSEA come from the germline V gene. CDR3 DNA sequence: TGCAGCGCGTGCCTCAGGGGTTACGAGCAGTACTTC. Its protein product is CSACLRGYEQYF.

This sequence joins TRBV7-8 and TRBJ1-2, with TRBD1 as a possible D gene (6 bases). Trimming shortened V by 1 base and J by 6 bases, and 15 bases separated the two germline ends. The CDR3 consists of 15 residues. Germline V gives CDR1 SGHVS, CDR2 FQNEAQ. The CDR3 DNA follows: TGTGCCAGCAGCTTAGTAAGGAGTCCAGGGGATGGCTACACCTTC. Protein product: CASSLVRSPGDGYTF.

The J gene is TRBJ2-5, the V gene TRBV7-9, with D possibly matching TRBD1 (6 bases). The CDR3 spans 13 residues. From germline, CDR1 is SEHNR and CDR2 FQNEAQ (reference sequence). Trimming shortened V by 8 bases and J by 1 base, and 11 bases separated the two germline ends. The DNA for the CDR3 is TGTGCCAGCGGAGGACAGCCCCAAGAGACCCAGTACTTC. Its translation: CASGGQPQETQYF.

This sequence joins TRBV19 and TRBJ2-1, with 8 bases identical to TRBD1. Losses at the gene ends were 7 bases for V and 4 bases for J; bases not matched to a gene: 9. This CDR3 has 15 amino acids. Germline loops: CDR1 LNHDA, CDR2 SQIVND (reference sequence). CDR3 region: CASNVRGPDYNEQFF. The CDR3 coding sequence is TGTGCCAGTAATGTCAGGGGGCCAGATTACAATGAGCAGTTCTTC.

The chain uses TRBV21-1 and TRBJ1-5; the table's TRBD1 call for D was not verified on the DNA. TRBV21-1 counts as a pseudogene. This CDR3 has 18 amino acids. CDR3 loop: CASSPPGQGVRSNQPQHF. In DNA, the CDR3 is TGTGCCAGCAGTCCTCCGGGACAGGGCGTGAGGAGCAATCAGCCCCAGCATTTT.

The chain couples TRBV4-1 to TRBJ2-6, with D unclear. The CDR3 extends over 13 amino acids. V lost 8 bases to trimming and J lost 1 base, with 6 bases between them. The germline CDR1 and CDR2 sequences are MGHRA and YSYEKL. The CDR3 sequence: CASGRSGANVLTF. Written as DNA, the CDR3 is TGCGCCAGCGGACGGTCTGGGGCCAACGTCCTGACTTTC.

The chain links TRBV18 to TRBJ1-2; D call uncertain. Trimming left V 2 bases short and J 3 bases short, with 10 bases between. Germline CDR1 is KGHSH and CDR2 is LQKENI. The CDR3 has 14 amino acids. CDR3 residues: CASSPEGSYYGYTF. CDR3 bases: TGTGCCAGCTCACCAGAGGGCAGCTACTATGGCTACACCTTC.

This clone was picked up one time. The rearrangement links TRBV6-5 to TRBJ1-2; D unclear. Germline CDR1 MNHEY, CDR2 SVGAGI. V was cut by 9 bases and J by 7 bases, with 21 bases left in between. The length of the CDR3 is 14 residues. Here the CDR3 reads CASWKRTAVRGYTF. As DNA, the CDR3 is TGTGCCAGTTGGAAGCGGACTGCCGTCCGTGGCTACACCTTC.

This chain connects TRBV14 to TRBJ2-1; D gene ambiguous. The CDR3 extends over 12 amino acids. CDR1 and CDR2 (germline): SGHDN, FVKESK. Trimming left V 0 bases short and J 4 bases short, with 1 base between. CDR3 protein: CASSQEYNEQFF. As DNA, the CDR3 is TGTGCCAGCAGCCAAGAGTACAATGAGCAGTTCTTC.

This sequence joins TRBV11-2 and TRBJ1-1; D gene ambiguous. Trimming took 3 bases from V and 5 from J, leaving 10 bases between them. The CDR3 has 13 amino acids. CDR1 and CDR2 (germline): SGHAT, FQNNGV. In DNA, the CDR3 is TGTGCCAGCAGCTTTCAAGGGCAGACTGAAGCTTTCTTT. It encodes CASSFQGQTEAFF.

The genes are TRBV30 and TRBJ1-2, with 7 bases identical to TRBD1. Germline CDR1 GTSNPN, CDR2 SVGIG (reference sequence). There are 13 residues in the CDR3. Trimming cost V 2 bases and J 7 bases; bases outside gene matches: 7. CDR3 protein: CAWSPQGIRGYTF. Here the CDR3 DNA reads TGTGCCTGGAGTCCACAGGGGATTCGTGGCTACACCTTC.

In its sample, this clone was seen once. The chain couples TRBV2 to TRBJ2-1, with 12 bases aligning to TRBD2. The CDR3 spans 20 residues. V shed 6 bases and J 4 bases; nucleotides not matched to a gene: 19. The germline V gene has CDR1 SNHLY and CDR2 FYNNEI. In nucleotides, the CDR3 is TGTGCCAGCAGACCTGACCCGGCTAGCGGGGGGGATAGGAGATACAATGAGCAGTTCTTC. Translating it yields CASRPDPASGGDRRYNEQFF. The full variable domain, completed using reference TRBV2 and TRBJ2-1, is EPEVTQTPSHQVTQMGQEVILRCVPISNHLYFYWYRQILGQKVEFLVSFYNNEISEKSEIFDDQFSVERPDGSNFTLKIRSTKLEDSAMYFCASRPDPASGGDRRYNEQFFGPGTRLTVL.